This T cell receptor beta chain was captured in a study of type 1 regulatory T cells. As for the study in general: T-allo10 is an in vitro-generated, Tr1-enriched CD4 T cell product specific for alloantigen.

This clonotype was recorded a few times. V was clipped by 2 bases and J by 5 bases, with 10 bases between them. Germline V gene data show CDR1 as MDHEN and CDR2 as SYDVKM. The CDR3 contains 13 residues. TCRdb re-called the reads with MiXCR, one entry per CDR3 protein. The sample lists about 19,000 distinct CDR3 sequences; roughly a tenth were seen once. This sequence was found in a human donor in good health. The chain links TRBV28 to TRBJ2-7; D remains unclear. Specimen: CD4+ T cells, either the whole sample or a sorted fraction (not recorded which). CDR3 region: CASSLTPPNEQYF. The CDR3 nucleotides are TGTGCCAGCAGTTTAACTCCCCCAAACGAGCAGTACTTC.